The rows below give T cell receptor beta chains drawn from one sample of a study of regulatory T cells in long-lasting Graves disease. MiXCR, run by TCRdb on the multiplex PCR reads, gives a single entry per CDR3 protein. The sample lists hundreds of thousands of distinct CDR3 sequences, less than 20% occurring once. The material was peripheral blood mononuclear cells (PBMCs), obtained at new diagnosis, from a patient treated with antithyroid drugs. The source of these receptors is a female donor with Graves disease. The CDR3 runs from the conserved cysteine through the conserved F or W. A D gene is named only where the DNA matches it firmly. For some rows the clone size is stated as once, few or many, or as a class when expanded; others skip it.

CDR3 DNA	CDR3 protein	D gene	clone size	V gene	J gene
TGTGCCAGCAGTCTGAAGACTAGCGGGGGAAGCAGCAGGAGGTTC	CASSLKTSGGSSRRF	TRBD2	many	TRBV6-1	TRBJ2-5
TGCGCCAGCAGCCAAGGGGACAGCCACTACGAGCAGTACTTC	CASSQGDSHYEQYF	TRBD1	-	TRBV4-3	TRBJ2-7
TGTGCCAGCAGCTCTCCGCGCGTACATCCCGATTTCCAAGAGACCCAGTACTTC	CASSSPRVHPDFQETQYF	-	many	TRBV7-9	TRBJ2-5
TGCGCCAGCAGCCAAGATGGGTGGGGTTACGAGCAGTACTTC	CASSQDGWGYEQYF	-	many	TRBV4-3	TRBJ2-7
TGTGCCAGCAGTTTTGAGGATGGCTACACCTTC	CASSFEDGYTF	-	-	TRBV28	TRBJ1-2
TGTGCCAGCATCCGGGGTAACAATCAGCCCCAGCATTTT	CASIRGNNQPQHF	-	many	TRBV28	TRBJ1-5
TGTGCCAGCAGTTTGAGAGGAGTTAGCAATCAGCCCCAGCATTTT	CASSLRGVSNQPQHF	-	many	TRBV27	TRBJ1-5
TGCGCCAGCAGCTTTCAGGGACAGGGGAACACCGGGGAGCTGTTTTTT	CASSFQGQGNTGELFF	TRBD1	many	TRBV5-1	TRBJ2-2
TGTGCCATCCCGCAGACCCTATCTCTGGGGGCCAACGTCCTGACTTTC	CAIPQTLSLGANVLTF	-	many	TRBV2	TRBJ2-6
TGTGCCAGCAGTGGACAGGGGACGAACACTGAAGCTTTCTTT	CASSGQGTNTEAFF	TRBD1	many	TRBV2	TRBJ1-1
TGTGCCACCCCCGTGGGACTAGCGGGGGACCCCTACAATGAGCAGTTCTTC	CATPVGLAGDPYNEQFF	TRBD2	many	TRBV27	TRBJ2-1
TGTGCCAGCAGTTTTGAGGGACGAAGCGAGCAGTACTTC	CASSFEGRSEQYF	-	-	TRBV12-3/TRBV12-4	TRBJ2-7
TGTGCCAGCAGCCAGGGGCTAGCGATGCAACAAGAGACCCAGTACTTC	CASSQGLAMQQETQYF	-	-	TRBV5-4	TRBJ2-5
TGTGCCAGCAGTGAAGCGACAGGGGATGAGCAGTACTTC	CASSEATGDEQYF	TRBD1	few	TRBV6-4	TRBJ2-7
TGCAGTGCTAGGAGTATCCGGGGGTACTCCTACGAGCAGTACTTC	CSARSIRGYSYEQYF	-	many	TRBV20-1	TRBJ2-7
TGTGCCAGCAGCCAAAGACTAGCGCATACCTACAATGAGCAGTTCTTC	CASSQRLAHTYNEQFF	TRBD2	many	TRBV3-1	TRBJ2-1
TGTGCCACCAGTGATTCGTCAAAGGGACAGCAAGAGACCCAGTACTTC	CATSDSSKGQQETQYF	TRBD1	few	TRBV24-1	TRBJ2-5
TGTGCCAGCAGTGAAGGCGGTTTTTTGAGCAGCACCAAGAGGTTATATTCACCCCTCCACTTT	CASSEGGFLSSTKRLYSPLHF	-	many	TRBV6-1	TRBJ1-6
TGTGCCAGCAGCCACCTTAGCGGGAGTAGAAATGAGCAGTTCTTC	CASSHLSGSRNEQFF	TRBD2	-	TRBV11-1	TRBJ2-1
TGTGCCAGCAGCTTAGCGCAGGGTACGCAGTATTTT	CASSLAQGTQYF	-	many	TRBV7-2	TRBJ2-3
TGCAGTGCTAGACAGGGGGCTAACTATGGCTACACCTTC	CSARQGANYGYTF	TRBD1	few	TRBV20-1	TRBJ1-2
TGTGCCAGCAGTGCCAAGGACAGGGTGTGGACTGAAAAACTGTTTTTT	CASSAKDRVWTEKLFF	TRBD1	-	TRBV12-3/TRBV12-4	TRBJ1-4
TGTGCCAGCAGTTACTCGATCAGCCAGGGTCGGTATGGCTACACCTTC	CASSYSISQGRYGYTF	-	many	TRBV6-6	TRBJ1-2
TGTGCCGGGACAGGGGAAAACACCGGGGAGCTGTTTTTT	CAGTGENTGELFF	TRBD1	-	TRBV2	TRBJ2-2
TGTGCCACCAGCAGAGATTGGGATGAGCGGGGGGGCCGAGATACGCAGTATTTT	CATSRDWDERGGRDTQYF	TRBD2	once	TRBV15	TRBJ2-3
TGCGCCAGCAGCGCCGGGACAGGGTTAGGCAATGAGCAGTTCTTC	CASSAGTGLGNEQFF	TRBD1	many	TRBV5-1	TRBJ2-1
TGTGCCAGCAGTTTAGGGGGAGGGCTAGATACGCAGTATTTT	CASSLGGGLDTQYF	TRBD2	many	TRBV28	TRBJ2-3
TGTGCCAGCAGCTTTATCCTAGCGAGGGAGACCCAGTACTTC	CASSFILARETQYF	-	many	TRBV13	TRBJ2-5
TGCAGTGCTAGAGATGTCAAACTAGCGGTTGAGCAGTTCTTC	CSARDVKLAVEQFF	TRBD2	few	TRBV20-1	TRBJ2-1
TGTGCCAGCAGTGGCCCCTTGGCAACCGGGGAGCTGTTTTTT	CASSGPLATGELFF	-	many	TRBV12-3/TRBV12-4	TRBJ2-2
TGTGCCAGCATCGATTCTTCAAGTGAGCAGTTCTTC	CASIDSSSEQFF	-	many	TRBV6-2/TRBV6-3	TRBJ2-1
TGTGCCAGCAGTGCCCGGGAGCTATACAATGAGCAGTTCTTC	CASSARELYNEQFF	-	many	TRBV27	TRBJ2-1
TGTGCCAGCAGTTTATATGGGACAGTTGGAAACACCATATATTTT	CASSLYGTVGNTIYF	TRBD1	many	TRBV28	TRBJ1-3
TGTGCTAGTGGTTGGTACACTGAAGCTTTCTTT	CASGWYTEAFF	-	many	TRBV12-5	TRBJ1-1
TGTGCCAGCAGCCAAGGTGGGAGGAGCTCCTACGAGCAGTACTTC	CASSQGGRSSYEQYF	-	-	TRBV3-1	TRBJ2-7
TGTGCCAGCAGTGTCCTCCGTCAGGGAGAGACCCAGTACTTC	CASSVLRQGETQYF	-	-	TRBV28	TRBJ2-5
TGTGCCAGCAGCTTAGACGGGGGCTCTGGGGCCAACGTCCTGACTTTC	CASSLDGGSGANVLTF	-	many	TRBV11-3	TRBJ2-6
TGTGCCAGCAGTTATGGGGGGCAAGAGGCTTTCTTT	CASSYGGQEAFF	-	many	TRBV6-5	TRBJ1-1
TGTGCCAGCAGCCGACAACAGGGGACTAGTGAAAAACTGTTTTTT	CASSRQQGTSEKLFF	TRBD1	many	TRBV3-1	TRBJ1-4
TGCAGTGCTAGAGATCGTCGACGGGAGGGCCTCAATGAGCAGTTCTTC	CSARDRRREGLNEQFF	TRBD2	many	TRBV20-1	TRBJ2-1
TGCAGCGCCGACGGTAGCCGCGGTAACACTGAAGCTTTCTTT	CSADGSRGNTEAFF	-	many	TRBV29-1	TRBJ1-1
TGTGCCAGCAGCCCGACCGGGCGGGACATCTCCTACGAGCAGTACTTC	CASSPTGRDISYEQYF	-	many	TRBV28	TRBJ2-7
TGTGCTAGTGGTTTGGATCCAGGGGAATACGGGGAGCTGTTTTTT	CASGLDPGEYGELFF	-	few	TRBV12-5	TRBJ2-2
TGTGCCAGCAGTTTAGCGGGGACAGACATTAACTATGGCTACACCTTC	CASSLAGTDINYGYTF	TRBD1	many	TRBV12-3/TRBV12-4	TRBJ1-2
TGTGCCAGCAGTTACGACAGGGGGACTAGCAATCAGCCCCAGCATTTT	CASSYDRGTSNQPQHF	TRBD1	many	TRBV6-5	TRBJ1-5
TGTGCCAGCAGTGTTCTAAACAGGGGCATGAACACTGAAGCTTTCTTT	CASSVLNRGMNTEAFF	TRBD1	-	TRBV28	TRBJ1-1
TGTGCCAGCCGTTTCCGGGGACTCGCTCCCTACAATGAGCAGTTCTTC	CASRFRGLAPYNEQFF	-	-	TRBV2	TRBJ2-1
TGCAGCGTTGTCTTAAGCTCTGGGGCCAACGTCCTGACTTTC	CSVVLSSGANVLTF	-	-	TRBV29-1	TRBJ2-6
TGTGCCAGCAGTTCTCGACTCAGGGGGCTCACAGATACGCAGTATTTT	CASSSRLRGLTDTQYF	TRBD1	-	TRBV28	TRBJ2-3
TGTGCCAGCAGTCCGACGGACATGGATACGCAGTATTTT	CASSPTDMDTQYF	-	many	TRBV12-3/TRBV12-4	TRBJ2-3
TGCGCCAGCAGCTTTGACGGATCGCCAGGGGCGGCTTTCTTT	CASSFDGSPGAAFF	-	many	TRBV5-1	TRBJ1-1
TGTGCCAGCAGCCAAGATGTGAATTACTATGGCTACACCTTC	CASSQDVNYYGYTF	-	-	TRBV4-2	TRBJ1-2
TGTGCCAGCAGCCCCCCAGCCGGGGAGCTGTTTTTT	CASSPPAGELFF	-	many	TRBV19	TRBJ2-2
TGTGCCAGCAGTGCGGGGACAGCCAGAGACATCACCATATATTTT	CASSAGTARDITIYF	TRBD1	few	TRBV9	TRBJ1-3
TGTGCCTCCGGACGGCGTAGCAATCAGCCCCAGCATTTT	CASGRRSNQPQHF	-	-	TRBV30	TRBJ1-5
TGCGCCAGCAGCCAAGATGGGTACACCGGGGAGCTGTTTTTT	CASSQDGYTGELFF	-	many	TRBV4-1	TRBJ2-2
TGTGCCAGCAGCTTACAGGGGGGAGCGACAGATACGCAGTATTTT	CASSLQGGATDTQYF	-	many	TRBV7-9	TRBJ2-3